This T cell receptor (beta chain) was profiled in a study of tumor-infiltrating lymphocytes in localized non-small cell lung cancer. Across the whole study: From each patient, both tumor and uninvolved lung, non-adjacent to tumor, were sampled.

Clones were read by immunoSEQ multiplex PCR, and TCRdb kept only the in-frame ones, dropping some. The repertoire holds 4,000 to 6,000 clones, with approximately 66% as singletons. Losses at the gene ends were 3 bases for V and 3 bases for J; bases not matched to a gene: 14. The CDR3 loop spans 18 amino acids. Germline CDR1 and CDR2: SGDLS and YYNGEE. The chain recombines TRBV9 with TRBJ2-1; 8 bases align to TRBD1. This sequence was found in a human donor with non-small cell lung cancer. Sequences were obtained from lung tumor tissue. The CDR3 here is CASSAPRGRRGRYNEQFF. In DNA, the CDR3 is TGTGCCAGCAGCGCCCCAAGAGGACGCAGGGGGCGCTACAATGAGCAGTTCTTC.